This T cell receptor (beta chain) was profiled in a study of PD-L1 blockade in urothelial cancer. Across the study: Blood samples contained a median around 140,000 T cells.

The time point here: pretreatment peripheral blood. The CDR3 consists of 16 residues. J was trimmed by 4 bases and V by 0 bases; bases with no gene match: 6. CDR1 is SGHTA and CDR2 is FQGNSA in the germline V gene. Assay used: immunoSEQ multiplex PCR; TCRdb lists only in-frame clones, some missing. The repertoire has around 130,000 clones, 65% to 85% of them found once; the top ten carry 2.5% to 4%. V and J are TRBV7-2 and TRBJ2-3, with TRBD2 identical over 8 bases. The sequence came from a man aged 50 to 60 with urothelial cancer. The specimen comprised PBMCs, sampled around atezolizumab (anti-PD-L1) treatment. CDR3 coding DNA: TGTGCCAGCAGCTTAGCAGCGGGAGTAGGATCAGATACGCAGTATTTT. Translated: CASSLAAGVGSDTQYF. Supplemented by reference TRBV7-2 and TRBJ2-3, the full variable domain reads GAGVSQSPSNKVTEKGKDVELRCDPISGHTALYWYRQSLGQGLEFLIYFQGNSAPDKSGLPSDRFSAERTGGSVSTLTIQRTQQEDSAVYLCASSLAAGVGSDTQYFGPGTRLTVL.